The present T cell receptor beta chain was sequenced within a study of T cell responses to AZD1222 COVID-19 vaccine. Broader study findings: Nearly half of spike-specific TCRs reportedly target variant regions that are unmutated in the B.1.351 and B.1.1.7 variants.

Sequencing used immunoSEQ multiplex PCR; TCRdb keeps in-frame clones, though not all of them. The sample holds more than 85,000 clones, approximately 78% seen once. In the case of this clone: As yet, its antigen is unknown.

The trim removed 4 bases at V and 3 bases at J, leaving 11 bases unmatched. The CDR3 totals 17 residues. CDR1 WNHNN and CDR2 SYGVQD come from the germline V gene (reference sequence). The chain is built from TRBV10-1 and TRBJ2-1; 8 nucleotides match TRBD2. The sequence was obtained from an adult in good health. Source: peripheral blood, taken on day 0 of AZD1222 vaccination. The CDR3 region is CASSAPFGAGDYNEQFF. The CDR3 DNA sequence: TGCGCCAGCAGTGCACCATTTGGAGCGGGAGACTACAATGAGCAGTTCTTC.